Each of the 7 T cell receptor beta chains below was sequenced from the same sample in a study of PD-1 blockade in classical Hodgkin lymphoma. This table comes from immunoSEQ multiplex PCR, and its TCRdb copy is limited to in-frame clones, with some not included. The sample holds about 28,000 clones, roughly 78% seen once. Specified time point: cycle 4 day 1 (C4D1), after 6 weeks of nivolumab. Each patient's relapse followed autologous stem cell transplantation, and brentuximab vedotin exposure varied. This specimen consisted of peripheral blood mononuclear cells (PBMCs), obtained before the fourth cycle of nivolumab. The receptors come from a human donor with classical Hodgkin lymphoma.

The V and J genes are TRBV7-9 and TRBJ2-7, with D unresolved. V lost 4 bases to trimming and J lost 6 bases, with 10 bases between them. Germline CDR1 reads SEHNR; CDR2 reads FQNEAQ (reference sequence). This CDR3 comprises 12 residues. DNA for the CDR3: TGTGCCAGCAGCTACCCGGAGTTCGAGCAGTACTTC. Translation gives CASSYPEFEQYF.

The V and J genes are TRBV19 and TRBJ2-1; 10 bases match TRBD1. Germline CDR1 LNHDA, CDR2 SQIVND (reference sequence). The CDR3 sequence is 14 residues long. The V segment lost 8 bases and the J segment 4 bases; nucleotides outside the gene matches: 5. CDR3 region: CASPTGGSYNEQFF. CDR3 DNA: TGTGCCAGTCCGACAGGGGGCTCGTACAATGAGCAGTTCTTC.

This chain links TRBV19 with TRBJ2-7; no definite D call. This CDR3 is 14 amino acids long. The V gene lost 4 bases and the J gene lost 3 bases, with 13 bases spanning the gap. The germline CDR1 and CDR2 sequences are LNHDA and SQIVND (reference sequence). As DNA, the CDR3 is TGTGCCAGTAGTACCGGTTGGGCAGGCTACGAGCAGTACTTC. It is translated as CASSTGWAGYEQYF. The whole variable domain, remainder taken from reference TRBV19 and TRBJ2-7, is DGGITQSPKYLFRKEGQNVTLSCEQNLNHDAMYWYRQDPGQGLRLIYYSQIVNDFQKGDIAEGYSVSREKKESFPLTVTSAQKNPTAFYLCASSTGWAGYEQYFGPGTRLTVT.

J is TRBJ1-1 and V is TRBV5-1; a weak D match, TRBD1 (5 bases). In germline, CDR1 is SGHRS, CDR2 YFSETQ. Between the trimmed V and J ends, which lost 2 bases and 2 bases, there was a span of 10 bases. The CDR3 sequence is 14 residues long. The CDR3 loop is CASSFGGGNTEAFF. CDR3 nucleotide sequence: TGCGCCAGCAGCTTCGGCGGGGGTAACACTGAAGCTTTCTTT.

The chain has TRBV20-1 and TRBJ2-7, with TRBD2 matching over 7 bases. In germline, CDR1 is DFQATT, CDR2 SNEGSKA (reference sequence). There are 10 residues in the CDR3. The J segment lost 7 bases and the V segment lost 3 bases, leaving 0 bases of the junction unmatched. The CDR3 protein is CSARRGEQYF. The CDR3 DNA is TGCAGTGCTAGGCGGGGGGAGCAGTACTTC.

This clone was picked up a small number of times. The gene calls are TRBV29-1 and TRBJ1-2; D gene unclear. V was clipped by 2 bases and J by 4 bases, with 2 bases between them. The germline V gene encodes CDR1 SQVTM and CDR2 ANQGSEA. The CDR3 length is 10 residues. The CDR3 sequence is CSVETYGYTF. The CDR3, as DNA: TGCAGCGTTGAAACCTATGGCTACACCTTC.

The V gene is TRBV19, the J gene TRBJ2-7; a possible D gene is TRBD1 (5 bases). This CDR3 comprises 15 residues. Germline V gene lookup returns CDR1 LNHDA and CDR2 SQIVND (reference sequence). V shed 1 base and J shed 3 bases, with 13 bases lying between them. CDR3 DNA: TGTGCCAGTAGTATAGTACCAGGGTCCGACTACGAGCAGTACTTC. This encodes CASSIVPGSDYEQYF.